Presented here are 10 T cell receptor beta chains from one specimen sequenced in a study of blood T cell repertoires in COVID-19 (dated by TCRdb to the early 2020s). The library was prepared using the immunoSEQ multiplex PCR assay. This is the immuneACCESS table as TCRdb keeps it, with only in-frame sequences that have V and J called. A part of the clones is gone; compared with another copy, unresolved V genes explain less than half, and the rest is unexplained. The sample yields about 140,000 clones; over 75% were counted once. The leading ten clones occupy roughly 1.6% of the sample. Sequenced input: peripheral blood. These receptors all stem from a woman aged 50 to 60 with acute or convalescent COVID-19.

This clone showed up just once. The V gene is TRBV9, the J gene TRBJ1-1, with D perhaps TRBD1 (5 bases). The CDR3 runs 12 residues. CDR1 SGDLS and CDR2 YYNGEE come from the germline V gene. V dropped 4 bases and J dropped 5 bases, with 9 bases sitting between them. The CDR3 region has the DNA TGTGCCAGCAGCAGCCCAGGGACTGAAGCTTTCTTT. This gives the protein CASSSPGTEAFF. Together with reference TRBV9 and TRBJ1-1, the CDR3 gives the full variable domain: DSGVTQTPKHLITATGQRVTLRCSPRSGDLSVYWYQQSLDQGLQFLIQYYNGEERAKGNILERFSAQQFPDLHSELNLSSLELGDSALYFCASSSPGTEAFFGQGTRLTVV.

The rearrangement uses TRBV6-5 and TRBJ1-3, with D hard to call. This CDR3 contains 15 residues. Germline CDR1 MNHEY, CDR2 SVGAGI. V was clipped by 0 bases and J by 4 bases, with 10 bases between them. CDR3 nucleotides: TGTGCCAGCAGTTACTCAGGTTCGACAGGAAACACCATATATTTT. This encodes CASSYSGSTGNTIYF.

This clone appeared a few times. The genes are TRBV2 and TRBJ1-6, with TRBD1 matching over 9 bases. The V segment lost 7 bases and the J segment 7 bases; nucleotides outside the gene matches: 8. Germline lookup yields CDR1 SNHLY and CDR2 FYNNEI. This CDR3 is built from 15 residues. DNA for the CDR3: TGTGCCAGCAACGACAGGGGGGCAAGGAATTCACCCCTCCACTTT. It codes for CASNDRGARNSPLHF. Based on the CDR3 plus reference TRBV2 and TRBJ1-6, the full variable domain is EPEVTQTPSHQVTQMGQEVILRCVPISNHLYFYWYRQILGQKVEFLVSFYNNEISEKSEIFDDQFSVERPDGSNFTLKIRSTKLEDSAMYFCASNDRGARNSPLHFGNGTRLTVT.

The rearrangement links TRBV27 to TRBJ1-3, with D perhaps TRBD1 (5 bases). The germline gives CDR1 MNHEY, CDR2 SMNVEV (reference sequence). Trimming took 6 bases from V and 4 from J, leaving 13 bases between them. The CDR3 spans 14 residues. The CDR3 loop reads CASRINDRGNTIYF. The DNA for the CDR3 is TGTGCCAGCAGAATAAACGACAGAGGAAACACCATATATTTT.

The V and J genes are TRBV5-1 and TRBJ2-2; 10 bases align to TRBD2. This CDR3 is built from 15 residues. CDR1 is SGHRS and CDR2 is YFSETQ in the germline V gene. With 6 bases clipped from V and 10 bases from J, the junction kept 12 bases outside the gene matches. The CDR3 region is CASNFESGRALELFF. As DNA, the CDR3 is TGCGCCAGCAATTTCGAAAGCGGGAGGGCCCTGGAGCTGTTTTTT.

J is TRBJ1-2 and V is TRBV11-2, with D possibly matching TRBD1 (6 bases). This CDR3 is 15 amino acids long. Germline CDR1 reads SGHAT; CDR2 reads FQNNGV. Trimming removed 4 bases from V and 4 bases from J, with 16 bases in between. CDR3 sequence reads: CASSSFQGPFYGYTF. CDR3 nucleotides: TGTGCCAGCAGCTCATTCCAGGGGCCCTTCTATGGCTACACCTTC.

The chain carries TRBV6-5 and TRBJ2-7; D unclear. The V end lost 0 bases, the J end lost 0 bases, and 9 bases lay between the germline ends. Germline V gene sequence: CDR1 MNHEY, CDR2 SVGAGI. The CDR3 is made up of 15 amino acids. CDR3 sequence: CASSYSGRRSYEQYF. CDR3 DNA: TGTGCCAGCAGTTACTCGGGCCGTCGCTCCTACGAGCAGTACTTC.

V and J are TRBV30 and TRBJ1-1; tentative D call: TRBD1 (6 bases). V gave up 0 bases and J gave up 12 bases, with 17 bases separating them. This CDR3 spans 13 amino acids. Looked up from germline, CDR1 is GTSNPN and CDR2 is SVGIG (reference sequence). The DNA for the CDR3 is TGTGCCTGGAGTGTAAGGTCCGGGGGGCGGACTTTCTTT. Its translation: CAWSVRSGGRTFF.

The chain couples TRBV11-2 to TRBJ1-2, with D hard to call. Germline CDR1 SGHAT, CDR2 FQNNGV. Trimming pared 5 bases from V and 7 bases from J, leaving 17 bases between. The CDR3 extends over 14 amino acids. CDR3 residues: CASSLGVAGTGYTF. For the CDR3, the DNA is TGTGCCAGCAGCCTCGGTGTGGCAGGAACTGGCTACACCTTC.

The V call is TRBV19, the J call TRBJ1-5, with D possibly matching TRBD1 (5 bases). The CDR3 is made up of 17 amino acids. Germline CDR1 LNHDA, CDR2 SQIVND (reference sequence). Trimming pared 2 bases from V and 0 bases from J, leaving 14 bases between. CDR3: CASSIPLTDYSNQPQHF. The CDR3 bases are TGTGCCAGTAGTATACCACTGACAGATTATAGCAATCAGCCCCAGCATTTT.